This T cell receptor (beta chain) was sequenced during a study of beta chain features in type 1 diabetes. This clone was detected only a few times. As yet, its antigen is unknown. The authors reverse transcribed all of the isolated RNA, so sequencing captured expressed TCRB transcripts. The method was immunoSEQ multiplex PCR; TCRdb's version includes in-frame clones alone and lacks a portion of them. The sample includes roughly 220,000 clones, roughly 17% seen only once; the top ten take 0.08% to 0.095%. Germline CDR1 is SQVTM and CDR2 is ANQGSEA. The germline V and J ends were trimmed by 1 base and 3 bases, with 10 bases remaining between them. There are 13 residues in the CDR3. Whole-study findings and limits: There was a moderate but significant shortening of TCRB CDR3s in all four CD4+ subsets of Type 1 diabetes patients.

This TCR came from a man under 40 with type 1 diabetes. The rearrangement joins TRBV29-1 to TRBJ2-7, with a weak D call TRBD1 (5 bases). Material for sequencing was naive CD4+ T cells from blood. In DNA form, the CDR3 reads TGCAGCGTTGAAGTCTTCGACAGCTACGAGCAGTACTTC. Residues: CSVEVFDSYEQYF.